The present T cell receptor beta chain was sequenced within a study of vaccination effects on CD4 cells after COVID-19. Clones were sequenced by immunoSEQ multiplex PCR, and TCRdb holds only the in-frame ones, with some missing. Of tens of thousands of clones listed, approximately 80% are singletons. General study results and limits: Healthy vaccinees had only 1 of 255 vaccine-induced clones cross-react with common cold coronaviruses. Among infection- and vaccine-induced clones, marked clonal contraction occurred late after vaccination.

In regard to this clone: Its antigen is unknown.

Antigen-specific CD4+ T cells expanded by the ViraFEST assay with viral peptide pools were then sequenced. Around day 10 of culture, CD4+ T cells were separated out. Previously uninfected by SARS-CoV-2, the vaccine recipients also showed negative nucleocapsid antibodies. Each culture well received a few million PBMC. These cells were then cultured in IMDM with 10 IU/ml IL-2 and 9.5 to 10 ug/ml peptides. Cultures received IL-2 medium that replaced half the medium on days 3 and 7. The receptor comes from a human donor who received a COVID-19 vaccine. The material was CD4+ T cells from PBMCs cultured with HCoV-NL63 spike peptides, obtained before COVID-19 vaccination.

CDR3 nucleotides: TGTGCCAGCAGTTACTTCCCTAGCGGGGGGTACAATGAGCAGTTCTTC. It encodes CASSYFPSGGYNEQFF. The chain joins TRBV6-2 or TRBV6-3 to TRBJ2-1, with TRBD2 identical over 11 bases. Trimming cost V 1 base and J 4 bases; bases outside gene matches: 3. There are 16 residues in the CDR3. Germline CDR1 and CDR2: MNHEY and SVGEGT.